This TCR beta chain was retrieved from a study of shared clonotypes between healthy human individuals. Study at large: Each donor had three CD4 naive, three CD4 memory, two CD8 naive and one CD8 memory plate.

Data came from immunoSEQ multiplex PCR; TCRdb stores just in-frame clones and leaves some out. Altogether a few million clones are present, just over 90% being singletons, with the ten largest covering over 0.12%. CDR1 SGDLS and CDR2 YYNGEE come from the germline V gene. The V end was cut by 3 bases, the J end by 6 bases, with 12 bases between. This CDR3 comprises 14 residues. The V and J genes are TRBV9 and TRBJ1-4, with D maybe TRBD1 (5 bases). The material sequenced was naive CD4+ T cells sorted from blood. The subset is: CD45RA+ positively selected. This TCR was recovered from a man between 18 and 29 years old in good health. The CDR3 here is CASSGGEGHEKLFF. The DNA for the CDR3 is TGTGCCAGCAGCGGAGGGGAAGGCCATGAAAAACTGTTTTTT.